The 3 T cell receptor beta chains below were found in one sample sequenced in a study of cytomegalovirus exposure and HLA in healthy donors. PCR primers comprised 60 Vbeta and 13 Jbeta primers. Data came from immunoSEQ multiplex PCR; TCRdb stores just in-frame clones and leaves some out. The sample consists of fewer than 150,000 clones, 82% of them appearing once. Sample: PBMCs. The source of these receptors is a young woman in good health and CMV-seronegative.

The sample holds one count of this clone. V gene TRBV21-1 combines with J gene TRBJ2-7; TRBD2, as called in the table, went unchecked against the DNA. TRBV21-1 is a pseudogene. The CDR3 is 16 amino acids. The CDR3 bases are TGTGCCAGCAGCATGCGGGGGAGCGGGCCCTCCTACGAGCAGTACTTC. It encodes CASSMRGSGPSYEQYF.

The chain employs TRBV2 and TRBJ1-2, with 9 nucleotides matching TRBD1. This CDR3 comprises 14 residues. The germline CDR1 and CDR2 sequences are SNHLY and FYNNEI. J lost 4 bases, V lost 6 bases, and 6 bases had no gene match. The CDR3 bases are TGTGCCAGCAGAAAGGGACAGGGTGGCTATGGCTACACCTTC. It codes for CASRKGQGGYGYTF.

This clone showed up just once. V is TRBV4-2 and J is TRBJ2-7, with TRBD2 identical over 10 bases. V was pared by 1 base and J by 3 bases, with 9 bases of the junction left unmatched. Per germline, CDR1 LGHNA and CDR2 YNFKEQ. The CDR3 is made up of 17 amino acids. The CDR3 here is CASSQGTGLAGVYEQYF. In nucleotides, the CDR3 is TGTGCCAGCAGCCAAGGGACTGGGCTAGCGGGAGTCTACGAGCAGTACTTC.